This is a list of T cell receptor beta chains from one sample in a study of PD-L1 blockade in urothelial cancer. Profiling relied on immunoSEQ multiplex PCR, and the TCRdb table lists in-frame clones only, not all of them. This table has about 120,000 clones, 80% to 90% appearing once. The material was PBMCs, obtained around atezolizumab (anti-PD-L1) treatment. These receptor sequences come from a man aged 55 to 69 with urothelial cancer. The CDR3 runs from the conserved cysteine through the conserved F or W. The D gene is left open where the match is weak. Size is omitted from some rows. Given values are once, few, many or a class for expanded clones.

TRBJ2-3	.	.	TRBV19	CASNRRGGTDTQYF	TGTGCCAGTAACCGCAGGGGAGGGACAGATACGCAGTATTTT
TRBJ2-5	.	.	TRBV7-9	CASSHQAGQETQYF	TGTGCCAGCAGCCATCAAGCAGGACAAGAGACCCAGTACTTC
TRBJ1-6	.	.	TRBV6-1	CASSQDSFNSPLHF	TGTGCCAGCAGCCAGGACAGTTTTAATTCACCCCTCCACTTT
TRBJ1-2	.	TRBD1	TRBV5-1	CASSLEGQGGGYTF	TGCGCCAGCAGCTTGGAGGGACAGGGAGGAGGCTACACCTTC
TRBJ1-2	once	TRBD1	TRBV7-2	CASSPGPGGGYGYTF	TGTGCCAGCAGCCCAGGGCCAGGGGGCGGCTATGGCTACACCTTC
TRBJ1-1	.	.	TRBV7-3	CASHRRGSMNTEAFF	TGTGCCAGCCATCGTCGGGGGTCGATGAACACTGAAGCTTTCTTT
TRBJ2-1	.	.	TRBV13	CASSPRQSSYNEQFF	TGTGCCAGCAGCCCCAGACAGAGCTCCTACAATGAGCAGTTCTTC
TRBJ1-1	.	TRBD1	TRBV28	CASSPGQGDTEAFF	TGTGCCAGCAGTCCGGGACAGGGGGACACTGAAGCTTTCTTT
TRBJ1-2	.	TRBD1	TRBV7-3	CASNPGGGQGFQGGYTF	TGTGCCAGCAACCCGGGGGGGGGACAGGGTTTTCAAGGTGGCTACACCTTC
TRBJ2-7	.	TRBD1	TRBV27	CASSLGWTGEQYF	TGTGCCAGCAGTTTAGGGTGGACAGGGGAGCAGTACTTC
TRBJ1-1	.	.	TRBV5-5	CASSYTGQRSEAFF	TGTGCCAGCAGCTACACGGGACAAAGGTCTGAAGCTTTCTTT
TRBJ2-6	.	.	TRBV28	CASSFQGAGGANVLTF	TGTGCCAGCAGTTTCCAGGGTGCCGGTGGGGCCAACGTCCTGACTTTC
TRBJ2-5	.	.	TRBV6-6	CASRGRGGQETQYF	TGTGCCAGCAGGGGAAGGGGAGGACAAGAGACCCAGTACTTC
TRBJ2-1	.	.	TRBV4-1	CASQAGAYNEQFF	TGCGCCTCACAGGCAGGTGCCTACAATGAGCAGTTCTTC
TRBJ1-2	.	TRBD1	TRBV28	CASRGQWSNYGYTF	TGTGCCAGCAGGGGACAGTGGAGTAACTATGGCTACACCTTC
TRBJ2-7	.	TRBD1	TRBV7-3	CASRIGTGPYEQYF	TGTGCCAGCAGGATCGGGACAGGACCCTACGAGCAGTACTTC
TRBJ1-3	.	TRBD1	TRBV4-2	CASSQDHRTGDHSGNTIYF	TGTGCCAGCAGCCAAGATCATCGGACAGGGGACCACTCTGGAAACACCATATATTTT
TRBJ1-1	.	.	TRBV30	CAWSWAGNTEAFF	TGTGCCTGGAGTTGGGCAGGCAACACTGAAGCTTTCTTT
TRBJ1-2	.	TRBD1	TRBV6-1	CASSEGQGRSGYTF	TGTGCCAGCAGTGAGGGACAGGGACGGAGTGGCTACACCTTC
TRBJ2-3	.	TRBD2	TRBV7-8	CASSLVSGRGTDTQYF	TGTGCCAGCAGCTTAGTAAGCGGGAGAGGTACAGATACGCAGTATTTT
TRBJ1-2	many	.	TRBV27	CASSFLTDYGYTF	TGTGCCAGCAGTTTCCTGACAGACTATGGCTACACCTTC
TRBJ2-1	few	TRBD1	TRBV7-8	CASSRRQGHSYNEQFF	TGTGCCAGCAGCCGTCGACAGGGTCATTCCTACAATGAGCAGTTCTTC
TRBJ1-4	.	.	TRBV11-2	CASSSAGFRKLFF	TGTGCCAGCAGCTCCGCCGGGTTTAGAAAACTGTTTTTT
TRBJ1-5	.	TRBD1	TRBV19	CASSQDRAQPQHF	TGTGCCAGTAGCCAAGACAGGGCTCAGCCCCAGCATTTT
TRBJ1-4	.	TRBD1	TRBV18	CASSPGQGSEKLFF	TGTGCCAGCTCACCCGGACAGGGAAGTGAAAAACTGTTTTTT
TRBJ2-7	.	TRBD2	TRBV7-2	CASSLGLAGGSGEQYF	TGTGCCAGCAGCTTGGGACTAGCGGGGGGAAGTGGCGAGCAGTACTTC
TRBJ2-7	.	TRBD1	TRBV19	CASRERWTGSYEQYF	TGTGCCAGTAGGGAAAGGTGGACAGGGAGCTACGAGCAGTACTTC
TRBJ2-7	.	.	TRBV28	CASSPLPRYYF	TGTGCCAGCAGTCCCCTACCCCGATATTACTTC
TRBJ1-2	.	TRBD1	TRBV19	CASLQGAEGYTF	TGTGCCAGTTTACAGGGGGCGGAGGGCTACACCTTC
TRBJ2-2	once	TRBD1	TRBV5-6	CASSKRTGANTGELFF	TGTGCCAGCAGCAAAAGGACAGGGGCGAACACCGGGGAGCTGTTTTTT
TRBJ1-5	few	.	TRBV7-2	CASSTPAGTGGDQPQHF	TGTGCCAGCAGCACTCCTGCCGGGACGGGAGGGGATCAGCCCCAGCATTTT
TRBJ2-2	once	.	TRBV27	CASSLGQANTGELFF	TGTGCCAGCAGTTTAGGGCAGGCGAACACCGGGGAGCTGTTTTTT
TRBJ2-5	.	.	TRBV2	CASTGGGGWETQYF	TGTGCCAGCACCGGTGGCGGGGGCTGGGAGACCCAGTACTTC
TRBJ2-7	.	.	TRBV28	CASSSLLDEQYF	TGTGCCAGCAGTTCTTTACTGGACGAGCAGTACTTC
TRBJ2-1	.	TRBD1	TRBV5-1	CASSERDSTPYNEQFF	TGCGCCAGCAGCGAAAGGGACAGCACCCCCTACAATGAGCAGTTCTTC
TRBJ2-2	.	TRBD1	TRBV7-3	CASSFPTGLESTGELFF	TGTGCCAGCAGCTTCCCGACAGGGCTGGAAAGCACCGGGGAGCTGTTTTTT
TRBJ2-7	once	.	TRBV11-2	CASSSQTGIYEQYF	TGTGCCAGCAGCTCCCAGACAGGAATCTACGAGCAGTACTTC
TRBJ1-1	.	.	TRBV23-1	CASVGLSDPNTEAFF	TGCGCCAGCGTGGGGCTCTCTGACCCGAACACTGAAGCTTTCTTT
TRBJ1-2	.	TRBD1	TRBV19	CASSLDRAAYGYTF	TGTGCCAGTAGTTTGGACAGGGCGGCCTATGGCTACACCTTC
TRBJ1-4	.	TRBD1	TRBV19	CASTSGGIGEKLFF	TGTGCCAGTACCTCAGGGGGCATCGGTGAAAAACTGTTTTTT
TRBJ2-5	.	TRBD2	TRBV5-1	CASSTPSSGEETQYF	TGCGCCAGCAGCACGCCGTCGAGCGGGGAAGAGACCCAGTACTTC
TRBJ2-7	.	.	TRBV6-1	CASGNGRVSYEQYF	TGTGCCAGTGGGAATGGCAGGGTTTCCTACGAGCAGTACTTC
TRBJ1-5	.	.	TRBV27	CASKQGGGRGQPQHF	TGTGCCAGCAAACAGGGCGGGGGTAGGGGTCAGCCCCAGCATTTT
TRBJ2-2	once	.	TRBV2	CASSGEAGFHSGELFF	TGTGCCAGCAGTGGAGAAGCGGGCTTTCATTCCGGGGAGCTGTTTTTT
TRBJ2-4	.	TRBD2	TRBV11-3	CASSPRLAGYAKNIQYF	TGTGCCAGCAGCCCCCGACTAGCGGGGTACGCCAAAAACATTCAGTACTTC
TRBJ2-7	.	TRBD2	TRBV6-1	CASRSGGPIYEQYF	TGTGCCAGCCGAAGCGGGGGGCCCATCTACGAGCAGTACTTC
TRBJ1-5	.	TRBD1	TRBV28	CASSLRAGQGTQPQHF	TGTGCCAGCAGTTTAAGGGCAGGACAGGGTACTCAGCCCCAGCATTTT
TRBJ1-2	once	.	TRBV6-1	CASSEGATYGYTF	TGTGCCAGCAGTGAAGGAGCGACGTATGGCTACACCTTC
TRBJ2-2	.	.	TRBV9	CASSVVGLSNTGELFF	TGTGCCAGCAGCGTAGTCGGGTTATCGAACACCGGGGAGCTGTTTTTT
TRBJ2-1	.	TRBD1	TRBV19	CASNPDRGLMGEQFF	TGTGCCAGTAACCCCGACAGGGGCCTAATGGGTGAGCAGTTCTTC
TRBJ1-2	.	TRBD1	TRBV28	CASSLTGGLNGYTF	TGTGCCAGCAGTCTGACAGGGGGATTGAATGGCTACACCTTC